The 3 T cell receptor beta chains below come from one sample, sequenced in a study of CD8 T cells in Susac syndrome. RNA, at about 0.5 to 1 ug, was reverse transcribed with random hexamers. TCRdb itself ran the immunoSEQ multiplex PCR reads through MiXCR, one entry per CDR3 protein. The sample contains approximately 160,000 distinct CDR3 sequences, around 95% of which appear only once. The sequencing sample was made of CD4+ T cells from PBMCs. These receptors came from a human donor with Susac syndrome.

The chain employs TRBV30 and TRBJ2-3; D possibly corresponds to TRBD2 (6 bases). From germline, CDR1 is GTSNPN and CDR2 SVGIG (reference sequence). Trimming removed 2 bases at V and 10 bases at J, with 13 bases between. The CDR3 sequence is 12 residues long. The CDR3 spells CAWSPLAFAQYF. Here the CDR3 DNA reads TGTGCCTGGAGTCCACTAGCTTTCGCGCAGTATTTT.

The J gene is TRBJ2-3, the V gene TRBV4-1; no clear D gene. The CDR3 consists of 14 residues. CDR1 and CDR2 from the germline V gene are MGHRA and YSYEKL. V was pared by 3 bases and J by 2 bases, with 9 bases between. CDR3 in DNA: TGCGCCAGCAGCCAGCCGGACCTCACAGATACGCAGTATTTT. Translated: CASSQPDLTDTQYF.

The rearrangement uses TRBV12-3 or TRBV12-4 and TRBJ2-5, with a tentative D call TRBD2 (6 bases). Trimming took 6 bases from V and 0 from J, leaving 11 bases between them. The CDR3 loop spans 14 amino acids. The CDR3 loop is CASSPLANQETQYF. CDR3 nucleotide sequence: TGTGCCAGCAGCCCGCTAGCGAACCAAGAGACCCAGTACTTC.